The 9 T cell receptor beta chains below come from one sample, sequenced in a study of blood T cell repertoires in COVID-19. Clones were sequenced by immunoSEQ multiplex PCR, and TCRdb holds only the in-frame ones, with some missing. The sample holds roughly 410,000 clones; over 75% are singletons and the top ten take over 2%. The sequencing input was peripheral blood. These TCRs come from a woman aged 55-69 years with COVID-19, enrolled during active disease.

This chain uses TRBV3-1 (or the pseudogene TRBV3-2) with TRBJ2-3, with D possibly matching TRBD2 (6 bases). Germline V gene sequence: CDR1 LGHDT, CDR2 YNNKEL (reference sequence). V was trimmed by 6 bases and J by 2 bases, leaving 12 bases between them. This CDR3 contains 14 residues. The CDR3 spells CASRPGLSTDTQYF. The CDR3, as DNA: TGTGCCAGCAGGCCGGGACTCTCCACAGATACGCAGTATTTT.

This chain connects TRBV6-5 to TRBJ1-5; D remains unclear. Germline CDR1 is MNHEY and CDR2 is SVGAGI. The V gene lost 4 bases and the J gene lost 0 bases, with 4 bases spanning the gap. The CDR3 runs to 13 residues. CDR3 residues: CASSFSSNQPQHF. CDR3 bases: TGTGCCAGCAGTTTTAGTAGCAATCAGCCCCAGCATTTT.

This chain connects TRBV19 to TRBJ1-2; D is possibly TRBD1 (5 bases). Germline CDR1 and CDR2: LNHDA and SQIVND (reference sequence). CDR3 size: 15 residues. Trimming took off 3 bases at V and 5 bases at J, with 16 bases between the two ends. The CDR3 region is CASSISARVQYGYTF. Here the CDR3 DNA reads TGTGCCAGTAGTATCTCGGCCAGGGTCCAGTATGGCTACACCTTC.

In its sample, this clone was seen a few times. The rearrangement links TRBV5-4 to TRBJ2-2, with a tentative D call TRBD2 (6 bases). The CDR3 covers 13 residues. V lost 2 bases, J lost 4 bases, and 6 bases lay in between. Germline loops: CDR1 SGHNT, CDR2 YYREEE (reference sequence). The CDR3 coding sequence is TGTGCCAGCAGCTTCGGGGGCACCGGGGAGCTGTTTTTT. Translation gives CASSFGGTGELFF.

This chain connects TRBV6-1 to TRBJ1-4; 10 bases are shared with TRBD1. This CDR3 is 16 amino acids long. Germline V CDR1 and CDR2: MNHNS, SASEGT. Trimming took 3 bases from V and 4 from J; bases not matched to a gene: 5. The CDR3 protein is CASSERQGALNEKLFF. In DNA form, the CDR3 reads TGTGCCAGCAGTGAGCGACAGGGGGCCCTTAATGAAAAACTGTTTTTT.

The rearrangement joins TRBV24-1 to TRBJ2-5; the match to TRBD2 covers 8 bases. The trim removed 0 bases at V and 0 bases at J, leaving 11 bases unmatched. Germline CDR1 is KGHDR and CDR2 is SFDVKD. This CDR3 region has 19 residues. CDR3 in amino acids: CATSDLGTRTEKYQETQYF. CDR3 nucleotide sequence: TGTGCCACCAGTGATTTGGGGACTAGAACAGAAAAGTACCAAGAGACCCAGTACTTC.

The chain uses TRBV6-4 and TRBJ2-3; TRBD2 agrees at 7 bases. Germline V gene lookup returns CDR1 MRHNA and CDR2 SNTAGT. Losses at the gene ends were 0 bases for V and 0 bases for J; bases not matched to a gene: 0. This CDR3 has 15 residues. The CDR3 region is CASSDSAGSTDTQYF. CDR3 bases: TGTGCCAGCAGTGACTCAGCGGGGAGCACAGATACGCAGTATTTT.

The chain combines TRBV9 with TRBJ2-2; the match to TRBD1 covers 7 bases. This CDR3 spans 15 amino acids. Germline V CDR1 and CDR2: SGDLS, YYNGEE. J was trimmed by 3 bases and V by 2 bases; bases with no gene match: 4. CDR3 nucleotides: TGTGCCAGCAGCGTCGACAGGGTCCACACCGGGGAGCTGTTTTTT. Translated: CASSVDRVHTGELFF.

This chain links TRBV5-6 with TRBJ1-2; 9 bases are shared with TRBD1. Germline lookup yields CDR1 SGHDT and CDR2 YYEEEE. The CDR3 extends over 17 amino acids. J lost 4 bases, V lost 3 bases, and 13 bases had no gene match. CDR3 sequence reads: CASSSLRYRGRTYGYTF. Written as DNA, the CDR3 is TGTGCCAGCAGCTCGCTCCGTTACAGGGGGCGTACCTATGGCTACACCTTC.